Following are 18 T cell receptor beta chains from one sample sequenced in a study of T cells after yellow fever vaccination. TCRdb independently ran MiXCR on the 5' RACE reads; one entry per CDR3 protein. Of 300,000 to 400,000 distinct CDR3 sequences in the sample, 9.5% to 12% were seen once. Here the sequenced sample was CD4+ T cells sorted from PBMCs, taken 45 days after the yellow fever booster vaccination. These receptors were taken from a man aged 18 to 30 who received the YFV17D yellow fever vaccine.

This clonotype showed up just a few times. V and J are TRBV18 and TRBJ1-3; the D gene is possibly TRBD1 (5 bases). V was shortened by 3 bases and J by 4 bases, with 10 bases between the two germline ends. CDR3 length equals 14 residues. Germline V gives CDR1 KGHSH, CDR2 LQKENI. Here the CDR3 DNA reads TGTGCCAGCTCACCGGCGGAGGGGGGAAACACCATATATTTT. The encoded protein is CASSPAEGGNTIYF. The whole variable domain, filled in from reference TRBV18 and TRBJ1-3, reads NAGVMQNPRHLVRRRGQEARLRCSPMKGHSHVYWYRQLPEEGLKFMVYLQKENIIDESGMPKERFSAEFPKEGPSILRIQQVVRGDSAAYFCASSPAEGGNTIYFGEGSWLTVV.

CDR3 residues: CASSPNYGGNTEAFF. Here the CDR3 DNA reads TGCGCCAGCAGCCCGAATTACGGGGGGAACACTGAAGCTTTCTTT. The gene calls are TRBV4-1 and TRBJ1-1; a possible D gene is TRBD1 (5 bases). Germline V gives CDR1 MGHRA, CDR2 YSYEKL. The CDR3 spans 15 residues. V was cut by 4 bases and J by 1 base, with 13 bases left in between.

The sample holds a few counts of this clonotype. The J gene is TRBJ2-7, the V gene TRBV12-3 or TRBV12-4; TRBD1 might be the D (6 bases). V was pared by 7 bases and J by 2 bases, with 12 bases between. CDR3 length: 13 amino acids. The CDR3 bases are TGTGCCAGCACCAGGGGAGAAACCTACGAGCAGTACTTC. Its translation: CASTRGETYEQYF.

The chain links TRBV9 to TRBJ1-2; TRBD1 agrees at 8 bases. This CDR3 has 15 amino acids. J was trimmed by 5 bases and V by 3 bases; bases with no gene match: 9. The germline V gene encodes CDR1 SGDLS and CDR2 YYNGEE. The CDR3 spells CASSESSGGPYGYTF. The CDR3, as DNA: TGTGCCAGCAGCGAATCCTCAGGGGGCCCTTATGGCTACACCTTC.

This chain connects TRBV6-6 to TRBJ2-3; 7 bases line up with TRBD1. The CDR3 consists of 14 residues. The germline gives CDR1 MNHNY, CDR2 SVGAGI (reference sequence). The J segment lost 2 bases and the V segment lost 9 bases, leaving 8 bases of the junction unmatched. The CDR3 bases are TGTGCCAGTGAGACAGGGTGGGACACAGATACGCAGTATTTT. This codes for CASETGWDTDTQYF.

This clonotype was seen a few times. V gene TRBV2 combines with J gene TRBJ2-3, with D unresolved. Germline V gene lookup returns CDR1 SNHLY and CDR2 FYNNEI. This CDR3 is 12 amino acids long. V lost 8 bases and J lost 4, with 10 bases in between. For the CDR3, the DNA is TGTGCCAGCGTGGACGGGTCAGATACGCAGTATTTT. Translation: CASVDGSDTQYF.

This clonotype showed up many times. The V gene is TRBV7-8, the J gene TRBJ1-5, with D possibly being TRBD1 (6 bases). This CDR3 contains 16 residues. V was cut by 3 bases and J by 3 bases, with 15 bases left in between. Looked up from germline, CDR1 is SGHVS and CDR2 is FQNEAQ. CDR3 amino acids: CASSFGRDTDNQPQHF. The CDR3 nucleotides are TGTGCCAGCAGCTTCGGAAGGGACACGGACAATCAGCCCCAGCATTTT.

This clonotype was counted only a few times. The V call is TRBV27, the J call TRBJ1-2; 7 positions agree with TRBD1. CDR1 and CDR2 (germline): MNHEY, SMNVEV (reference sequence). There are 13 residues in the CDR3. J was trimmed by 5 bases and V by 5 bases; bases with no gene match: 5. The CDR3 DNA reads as TGTGCCAGCAGTCACGGACAGGTATATGGCTACACCTTC. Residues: CASSHGQVYGYTF.

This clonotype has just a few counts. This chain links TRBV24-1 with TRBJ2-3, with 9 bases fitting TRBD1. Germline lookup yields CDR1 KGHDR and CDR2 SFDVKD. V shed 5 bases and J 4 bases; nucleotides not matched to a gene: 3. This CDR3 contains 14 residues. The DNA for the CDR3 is TGTGCCACCAGTGCACAGGGGGCCGCAGATACGCAGTATTTT. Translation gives CATSAQGAADTQYF.

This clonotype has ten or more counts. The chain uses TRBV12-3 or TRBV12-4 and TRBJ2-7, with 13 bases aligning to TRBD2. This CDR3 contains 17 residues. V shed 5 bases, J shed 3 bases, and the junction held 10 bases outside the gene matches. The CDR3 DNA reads TGTGCCAGCAGTACGGGGCCGGGACTAGCGGGGTTCTACGAGCAGTACTTC. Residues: CASSTGPGLAGFYEQYF.

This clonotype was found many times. The CDR3 loop is CSAREQGQGSGYTF. The CDR3 DNA follows: TGCAGTGCTAGAGAGCAGGGACAGGGTTCTGGCTACACCTTC. The chain joins TRBV20-1 to TRBJ1-2; 9 nucleotides line up with TRBD1. With V trimmed by 0 bases and J by 7 bases, 6 bases remained unmatched. This CDR3 comprises 14 residues. Germline CDR1 and CDR2: DFQATT and SNEGSKA (reference sequence).

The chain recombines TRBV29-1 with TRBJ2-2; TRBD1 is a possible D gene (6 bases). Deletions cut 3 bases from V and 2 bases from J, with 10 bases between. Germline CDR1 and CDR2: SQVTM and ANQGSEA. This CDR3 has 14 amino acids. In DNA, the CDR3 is TGCAGCGTTGATGGCAGGGGTAACACCGGGGAGCTGTTTTTT. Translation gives CSVDGRGNTGELFF.

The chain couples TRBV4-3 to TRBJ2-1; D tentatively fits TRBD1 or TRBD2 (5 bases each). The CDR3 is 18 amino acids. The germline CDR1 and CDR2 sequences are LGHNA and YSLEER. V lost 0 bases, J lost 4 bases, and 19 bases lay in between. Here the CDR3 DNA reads TGCGCCAGCAGCCAAGACGCTCTGGGAGCGGACACGTACAATGAGCAGTTCTTC. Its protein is CASSQDALGADTYNEQFF.

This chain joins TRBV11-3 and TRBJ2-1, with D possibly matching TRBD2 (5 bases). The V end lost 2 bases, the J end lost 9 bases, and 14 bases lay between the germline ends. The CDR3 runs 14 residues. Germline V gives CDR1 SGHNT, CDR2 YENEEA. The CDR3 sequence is CASSLRPAGVEQFF. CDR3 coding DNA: TGTGCCAGCAGCTTAAGGCCGGCGGGTGTTGAGCAGTTCTTC.

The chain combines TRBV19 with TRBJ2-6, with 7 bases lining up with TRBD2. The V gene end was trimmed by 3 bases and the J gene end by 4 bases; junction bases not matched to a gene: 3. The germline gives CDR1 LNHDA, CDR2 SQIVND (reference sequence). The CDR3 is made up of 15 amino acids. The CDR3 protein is CASSIGGYGANVLTF. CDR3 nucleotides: TGTGCCAGTAGTATCGGGGGGTACGGGGCCAACGTCCTGACTTTC. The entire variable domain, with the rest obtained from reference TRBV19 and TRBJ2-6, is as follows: DGGITQSPKYLFRKEGQNVTLSCEQNLNHDAMYWYRQDPGQGLRLIYYSQIVNDFQKGDIAEGYSVSREKKESFPLTVTSAQKNPTAFYLCASSIGGYGANVLTFGAGSRLTVL.

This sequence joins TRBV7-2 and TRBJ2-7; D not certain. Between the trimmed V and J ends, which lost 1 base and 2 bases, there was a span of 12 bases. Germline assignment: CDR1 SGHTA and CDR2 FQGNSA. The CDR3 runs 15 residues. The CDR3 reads CASSLGRSPTYEQYF. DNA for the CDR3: TGTGCCAGCAGCTTAGGCAGATCACCCACCTACGAGCAGTACTTC.

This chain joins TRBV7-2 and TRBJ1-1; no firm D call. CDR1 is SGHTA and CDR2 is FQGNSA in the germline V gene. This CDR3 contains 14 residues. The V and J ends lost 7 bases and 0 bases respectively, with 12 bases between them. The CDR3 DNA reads TGTGCCAGCATGGAGCGGGCGATGAACACTGAAGCTTTCTTT. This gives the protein CASMERAMNTEAFF.

This chain's CDR3 is CASSLTVRVGNTIYF. The DNA of the CDR3 is TGTGCCAGCAGCTTAACTGTCCGGGTTGGAAACACCATATATTTT. The chain uses TRBV7-9 and TRBJ1-3; D unclear. V was trimmed by 2 bases and J by 3 bases, leaving 11 bases between them. The CDR3 totals 15 residues. Germline CDR1 and CDR2: SEHNR and FQNEAQ (reference sequence).